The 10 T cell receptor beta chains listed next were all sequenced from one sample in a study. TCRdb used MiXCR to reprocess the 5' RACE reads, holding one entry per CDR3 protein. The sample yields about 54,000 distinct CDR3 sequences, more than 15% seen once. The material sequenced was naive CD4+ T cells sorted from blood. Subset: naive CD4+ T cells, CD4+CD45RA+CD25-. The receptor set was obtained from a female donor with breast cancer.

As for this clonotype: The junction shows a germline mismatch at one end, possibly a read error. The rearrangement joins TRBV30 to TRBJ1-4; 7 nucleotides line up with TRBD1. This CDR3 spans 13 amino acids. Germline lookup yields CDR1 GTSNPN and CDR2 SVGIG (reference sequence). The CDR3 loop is CAWSAGQNEELFF. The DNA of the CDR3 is TGTGCCTGGAGTGCGGGACAGAATGAAGAACTGTTTTTT.

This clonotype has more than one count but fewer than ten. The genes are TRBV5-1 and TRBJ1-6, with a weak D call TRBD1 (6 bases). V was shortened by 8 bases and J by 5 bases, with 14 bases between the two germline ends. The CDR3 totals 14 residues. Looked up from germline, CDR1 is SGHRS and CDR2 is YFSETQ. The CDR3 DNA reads TGCGCCAGTAAACTACAGGGCGATAATTCACCCCTCCACTTT. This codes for CASKLQGDNSPLHF.

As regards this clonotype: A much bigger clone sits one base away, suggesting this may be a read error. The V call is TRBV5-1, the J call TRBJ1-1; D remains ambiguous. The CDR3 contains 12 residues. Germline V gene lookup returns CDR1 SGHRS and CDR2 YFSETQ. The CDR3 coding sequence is TGCGCCAGCAGCTTGAAGAACACTGAAGCTTCCTTT. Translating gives CASSLKNTEASF.

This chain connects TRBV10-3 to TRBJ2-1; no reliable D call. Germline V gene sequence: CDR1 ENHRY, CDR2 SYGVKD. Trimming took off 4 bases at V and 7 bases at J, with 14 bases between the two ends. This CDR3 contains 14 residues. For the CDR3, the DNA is TGTGCCATCAGTGTCAACCCAGGAGAAAATGAGCAGTTCTTC. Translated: CAISVNPGENEQFF.

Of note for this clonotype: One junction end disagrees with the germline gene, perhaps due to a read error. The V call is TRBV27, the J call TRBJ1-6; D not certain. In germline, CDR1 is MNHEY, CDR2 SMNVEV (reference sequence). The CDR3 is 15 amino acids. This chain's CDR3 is CTSTHGMGYNSPLHF. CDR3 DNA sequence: TGTACCAGCACCCATGGTATGGGGTACAATTCACCCCTCCACTTT.

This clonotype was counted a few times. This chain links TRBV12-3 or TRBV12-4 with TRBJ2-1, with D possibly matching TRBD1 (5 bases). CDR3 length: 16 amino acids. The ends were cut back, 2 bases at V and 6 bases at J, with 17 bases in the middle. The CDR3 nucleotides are TGTGCCAGCAGTTTAAACGCCAGGGTTCCCCCCAATGAGCAGTTCTTC. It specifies CASSLNARVPPNEQFF.

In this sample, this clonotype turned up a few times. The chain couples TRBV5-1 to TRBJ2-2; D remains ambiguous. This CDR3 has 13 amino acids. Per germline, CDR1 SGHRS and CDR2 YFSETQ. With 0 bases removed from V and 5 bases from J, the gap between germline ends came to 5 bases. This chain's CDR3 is CASSLALTGELFF. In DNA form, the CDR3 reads TGCGCCAGCAGCTTGGCATTAACCGGGGAGCTGTTTTTT.

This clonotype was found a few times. CDR3 loop: CATSDPIMNTQYF. The CDR3 DNA reads TGTGCCACCAGTGATCCCATTATGAATACTCAGTACTTC. This chain links TRBV24-1 with TRBJ2-4; the D is unclear. Trimming stripped 3 bases from V and 12 bases from J, with 14 bases between. The germline CDR1 and CDR2 sequences are KGHDR and SFDVKD. The CDR3 loop spans 13 amino acids.

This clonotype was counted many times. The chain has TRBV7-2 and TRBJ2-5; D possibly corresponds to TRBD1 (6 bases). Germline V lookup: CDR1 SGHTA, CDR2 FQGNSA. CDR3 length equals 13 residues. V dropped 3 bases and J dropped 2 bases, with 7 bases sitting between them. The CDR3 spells CASSFGQQETQYF. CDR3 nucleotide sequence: TGTGCCAGCAGCTTCGGACAGCAAGAGACCCAGTACTTC.

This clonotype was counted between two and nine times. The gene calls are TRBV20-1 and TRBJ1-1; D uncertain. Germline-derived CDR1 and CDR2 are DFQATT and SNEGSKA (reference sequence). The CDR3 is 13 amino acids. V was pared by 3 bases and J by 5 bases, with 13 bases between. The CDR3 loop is CSASPTSLTEAFF. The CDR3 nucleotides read TGCAGTGCTAGTCCTACTTCTCTAACTGAAGCTTTCTTT.